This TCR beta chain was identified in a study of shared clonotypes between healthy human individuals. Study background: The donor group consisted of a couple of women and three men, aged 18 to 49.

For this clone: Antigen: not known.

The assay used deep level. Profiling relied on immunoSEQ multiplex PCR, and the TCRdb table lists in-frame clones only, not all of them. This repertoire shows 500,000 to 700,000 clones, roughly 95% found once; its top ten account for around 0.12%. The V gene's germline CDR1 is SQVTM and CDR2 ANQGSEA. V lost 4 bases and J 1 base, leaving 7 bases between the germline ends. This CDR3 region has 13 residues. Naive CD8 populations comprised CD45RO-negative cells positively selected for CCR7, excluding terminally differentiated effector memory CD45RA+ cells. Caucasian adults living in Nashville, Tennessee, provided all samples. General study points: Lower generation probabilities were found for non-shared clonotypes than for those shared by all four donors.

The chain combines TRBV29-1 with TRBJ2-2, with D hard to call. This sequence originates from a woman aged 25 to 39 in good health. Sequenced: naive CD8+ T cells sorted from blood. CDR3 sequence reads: CSVVRQNTGELFF. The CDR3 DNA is TGCAGCGTTGTTCGGCAGAACACCGGGGAGCTGTTTTTT.